What follows are 15 T cell receptor beta chains derived from one specimen sequenced in a study of regulatory T cells in long-lasting Graves disease. Stated time point: newly diagnosed GD, antithyroid drugs for less than 3 months. After RNA was extracted from PBMCs, the TCR library was made from it. Relying on iRepertoire HTBI primers and Arm-PCR of CDR3 regions, the team built TCR beta libraries. Via MiXCR, TCRdb re-called the multiplex PCR reads, giving one row per CDR3 protein. The sample lists 620,000 or so distinct CDR3 sequences; around 15% were seen once. These same data were also listed under a study on T cells in Graves' hyperthyroidism and ophthalmopathy.

Sequenced here: peripheral blood mononuclear cells (PBMCs), sampled at new diagnosis, from a patient treated with antithyroid drugs. The origin of the receptors is a woman in her twenties or thirties with Graves disease.

The gene calls are TRBV6-1 and TRBJ1-5; TRBD1 matches at 12 bases. This CDR3 is built from 15 residues. Per germline, CDR1 MNHNS and CDR2 SASEGT. J gave up 4 bases and V 6 bases, and 4 bases lay outside the gene matches. CDR3: CASRGQGAKNQPQHF. DNA of the CDR3: TGTGCCAGCAGGGGACAGGGGGCCAAAAATCAGCCCCAGCATTTT.

The count of this clonotype is one. The chain uses TRBV2 and TRBJ2-5; possible D gene TRBD2, 6 bases. There are 15 residues in the CDR3. V was trimmed by 6 bases and J by 4 bases, leaving 18 bases between them. Germline V gene sequence: CDR1 SNHLY, CDR2 FYNNEI. The CDR3 loop reads CASSQDGGISETQYF. DNA of the CDR3: TGTGCCAGCAGCCAAGATGGGGGGATCTCAGAGACCCAGTACTTC.

As concerns this clonotype: A much larger clone differs by one base, so this may be a read error. V is TRBV11-2 and J is TRBJ2-1; 13 nucleotides agree with TRBD2. Per the germline V gene, CDR1 is SGHAT and CDR2 is FQNNGV. This CDR3 region has 18 residues. As DNA, the CDR3 is TGTGCCAGCAGCCTGGGAGGAAATTTCGGGACTAGCGGGAATGGGCAGTTCTTC. This translates into CASSLGGNFGTSGNGQFF.

This clonotype was counted ten times or more. The V call is TRBV6-1, the J call TRBJ1-5; TRBD1 matches 8 bases. The V gene end was trimmed by 6 bases and the J gene end by 2 bases; junction bases not matched to a gene: 6. CDR1 MNHNS and CDR2 SASEGT come from the germline V gene. The CDR3 is 15 amino acids. This CDR3 is CASRPGQGGNQPQHF. Written as DNA, the CDR3 is TGTGCCAGCAGACCCGGACAGGGTGGCAATCAGCCCCAGCATTTT.

This clonotype was detected only a few times. This chain links TRBV6-1 with TRBJ2-1, with 8 bases fitting TRBD2. The V gene's germline CDR1 is MNHNS and CDR2 SASEGT. The CDR3 has 16 residues. This CDR3 is CASLRDGRGPYNEQFF. CDR3 in DNA: TGTGCGTCTCTTAGGGACGGGAGGGGCCCCTACAATGAGCAGTTCTTC.

Note on this clonotype: One end of the junction varies from germline; a read error may be responsible. The chain links TRBV11-2 to TRBJ2-2, with 12 bases aligning to TRBD2. Per germline, CDR1 SGHAT and CDR2 FQNNGV. This CDR3 region has 20 residues. The CDR3 sequence: CASSLRDRILLAGGTEELFF. The CDR3 bases are TGTGCCAGCAGCTTAAGGGACAGGATTCTTCTAGCGGGAGGGACCGAGGAGCTGTTTTTT.

There are many counts of this clonotype. The V gene is TRBV28, the J gene TRBJ1-3; 9 positions match TRBD1. V was pared by 6 bases and J by 2 bases, with 2 bases of the junction left unmatched. This CDR3 has 14 residues. Looked up from germline, CDR1 is MDHEN and CDR2 is SYDVKM. The DNA of the CDR3 is TGTGCCAGCAGCTGGGACAGGGCTGGAAACACCATATATTTT. This translates into CASSWDRAGNTIYF.

This clonotype was picked up many times. The rearrangement uses TRBV28 and TRBJ1-5; weak D call: TRBD1 (5 bases). The CDR3 loop spans 15 amino acids. Looked up from germline, CDR1 is MDHEN and CDR2 is SYDVKM. V lost 2 bases and J lost 6, with 14 bases in between. The CDR3 loop is CASSLGGARSQPQHF. The CDR3 DNA reads TGTGCCAGCAGTTTAGGCGGGGCAAGAAGTCAGCCCCAGCATTTT.

The genes are TRBV20-1 and TRBJ2-1; TRBD2 matches 14 bases. V gave up 3 bases and J gave up 9 bases; unmatched junction bases: 4. Germline CDR1 DFQATT, CDR2 SNEGSKA (reference sequence). CDR3 length: 14 residues. CDR3 DNA sequence: TGCAGTGCTAGGACTAGCGGGAGGGCGGGTGAGCAGTTCTTC. The encoded protein is CSARTSGRAGEQFF.

This clonotype was seen more than once but under ten times. The chain employs TRBV5-1 and TRBJ2-2, with 12 bases that match TRBD2. The germline V gene has CDR1 SGHRS and CDR2 YFSETQ. CDR3 length: 15 amino acids. V shed 4 bases, J shed 8 bases, and the junction held 6 bases outside the gene matches. Here the CDR3 DNA reads TGCGCCAGCAGCCCACGACTAGCGGGAGTTGGGGAGCTGTTTTTT. It specifies CASSPRLAGVGELFF.

The table lists this clonotype with many counts. The chain carries TRBV28 and TRBJ1-4; no reliable D call. The CDR3 contains 12 residues. V was cut by 3 bases and J by 13 bases, with 12 bases left in between. Germline CDR1 and CDR2: MDHEN and SYDVKM. The chain's CDR3 is CASSFLNEGLFF. The CDR3 nucleotides are TGTGCCAGCAGTTTTTTGAACGAGGGACTGTTTTTT.

This clonotype has at least ten counts. V and J are TRBV2 and TRBJ2-7; 11 nucleotides align to TRBD2. CDR1 and CDR2 from the germline V gene are SNHLY and FYNNEI. This CDR3 is 14 amino acids long. The junction had 4 bases not matched to a gene; V was cut back by 4 bases and J by 5 bases. The CDR3 bases are TGTGCCAGCAGTGCGGTACTAGCGGGAGACGAGCAGTACTTC. Encoded protein: CASSAVLAGDEQYF. Full variable domain (outside the CDR3, taken from reference TRBV2 and TRBJ2-7): EPEVTQTPSHQVTQMGQEVILRCVPISNHLYFYWYRQILGQKVEFLVSFYNNEISEKSEIFDDQFSVERPDGSNFTLKIRSTKLEDSAMYFCASSAVLAGDEQYFGPGTRLTVT.

The chain carries TRBV4-1 and TRBJ1-4; D perhaps matches TRBD1 (6 bases). The V gene lost 0 bases and the J gene lost 7 bases, with 15 bases spanning the gap. The CDR3 is 16 amino acids. Germline CDR1 is MGHRA and CDR2 is YSYEKL. The DNA for the CDR3 is TGCGCCAGCAGCCAAGAAGCGGGGGGCTCTGTTGAAAAACTGTTTTTT. Amino acid sequence: CASSQEAGGSVEKLFF.

This clonotype was found many times. This chain joins TRBV29-1 and TRBJ2-3, with unresolved D. The CDR3 totals 10 residues. The V gene's germline CDR1 is SQVTM and CDR2 ANQGSEA. With 7 bases removed from V and 2 bases from J, the gap between germline ends came to 4 bases. The CDR3 DNA sequence: TGCAGCGCCCTCACAGATACGCAGTATTTT. Amino acid sequence: CSALTDTQYF.

The chain links TRBV7-2 to TRBJ2-7, with 7 bases aligning to TRBD2. Trimming took 6 bases from V and 3 from J; bases not matched to a gene: 14. The CDR3 runs to 16 residues. Germline V gene sequence: CDR1 SGHTA, CDR2 FQGNSA. The CDR3: CASSLEAGTNLYEQYF. CDR3 nucleotides: TGTGCCAGCAGTCTTGAAGCCGGGACTAACCTCTACGAGCAGTACTTC.